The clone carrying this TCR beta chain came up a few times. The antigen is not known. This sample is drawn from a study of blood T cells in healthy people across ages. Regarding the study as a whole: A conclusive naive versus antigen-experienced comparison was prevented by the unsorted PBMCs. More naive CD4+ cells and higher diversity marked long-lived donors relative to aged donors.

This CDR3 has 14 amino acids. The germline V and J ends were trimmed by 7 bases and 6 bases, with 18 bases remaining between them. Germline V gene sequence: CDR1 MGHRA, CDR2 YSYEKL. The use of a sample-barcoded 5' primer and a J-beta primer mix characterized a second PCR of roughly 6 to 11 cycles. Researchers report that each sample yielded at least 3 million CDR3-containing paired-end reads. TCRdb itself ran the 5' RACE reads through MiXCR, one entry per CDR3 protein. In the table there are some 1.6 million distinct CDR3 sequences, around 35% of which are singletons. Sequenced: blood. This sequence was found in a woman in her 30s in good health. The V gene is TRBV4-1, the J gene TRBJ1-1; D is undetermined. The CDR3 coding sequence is TGCGCCAGCACCTCCCCGGGCAGATCGGCTGAAGCTTTCTTT. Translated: CASTSPGRSAEAFF.